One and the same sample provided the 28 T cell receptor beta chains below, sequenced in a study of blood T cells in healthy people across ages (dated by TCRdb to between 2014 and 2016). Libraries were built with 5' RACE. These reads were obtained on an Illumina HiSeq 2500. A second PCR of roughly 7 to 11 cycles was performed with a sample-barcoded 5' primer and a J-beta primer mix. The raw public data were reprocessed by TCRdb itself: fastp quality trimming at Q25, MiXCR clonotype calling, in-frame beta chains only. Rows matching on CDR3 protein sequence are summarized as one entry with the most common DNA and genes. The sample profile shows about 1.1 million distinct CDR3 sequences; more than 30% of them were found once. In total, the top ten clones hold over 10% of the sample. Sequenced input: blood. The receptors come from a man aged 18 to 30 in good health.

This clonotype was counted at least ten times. The DNA of the CDR3 is TGCAGCGTTGACCTTGGGACCGTGAACACTGAAGCTTTCTTT. This codes for CSVDLGTVNTEAFF. The V gene is TRBV29-1, the J gene TRBJ1-1, with D possibly being TRBD1 (5 bases). V was shortened by 3 bases and J by 0 bases, with 11 bases between the two germline ends. Germline V gene sequence: CDR1 SQVTM, CDR2 ANQGSEA. The CDR3 runs 14 residues.

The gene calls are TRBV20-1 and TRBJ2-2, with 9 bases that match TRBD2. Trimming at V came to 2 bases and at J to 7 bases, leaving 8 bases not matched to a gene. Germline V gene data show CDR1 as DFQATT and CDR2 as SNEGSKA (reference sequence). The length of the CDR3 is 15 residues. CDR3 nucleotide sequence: TGCAGTGCTAGAACTGTCGGCGGGGGGGGCGGGGAGCTGTTTTTT. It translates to CSARTVGGGGGELFF.

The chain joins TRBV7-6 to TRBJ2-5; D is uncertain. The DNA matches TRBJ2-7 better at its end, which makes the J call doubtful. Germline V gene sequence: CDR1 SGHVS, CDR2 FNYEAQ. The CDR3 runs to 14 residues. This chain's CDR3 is CASSLDGSFYEQYF. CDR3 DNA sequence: TGTGCCAGCAGCTTAGATGGCAGCTTCTACGAGCAGTACTTC.

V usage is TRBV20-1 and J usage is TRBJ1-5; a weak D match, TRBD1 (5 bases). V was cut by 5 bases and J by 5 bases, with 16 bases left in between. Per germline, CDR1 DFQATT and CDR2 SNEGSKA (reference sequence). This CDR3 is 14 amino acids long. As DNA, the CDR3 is TGCAGTGCTTCCGACGGGGGTTTGGATCAGCCCCAGCATTTT. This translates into CSASDGGLDQPQHF.

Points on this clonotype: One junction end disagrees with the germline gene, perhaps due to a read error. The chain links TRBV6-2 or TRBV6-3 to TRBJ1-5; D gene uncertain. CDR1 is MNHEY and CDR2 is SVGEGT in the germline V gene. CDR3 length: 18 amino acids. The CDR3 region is CASSYQKGQLYSSQPQHF. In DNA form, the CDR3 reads TGTGCCAGCAGCTACCAAAAGGGCCAATTGTATAGCAGTCAGCCCCAGCATTTT.

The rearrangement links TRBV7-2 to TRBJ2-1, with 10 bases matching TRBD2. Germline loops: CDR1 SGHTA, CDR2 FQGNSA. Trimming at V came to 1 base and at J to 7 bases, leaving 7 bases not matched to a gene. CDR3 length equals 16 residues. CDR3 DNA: TGTGCCAGCAGCTTAGTGGAACTAGCGGGGAATAATGAGCAGTTCTTC. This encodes CASSLVELAGNNEQFF.

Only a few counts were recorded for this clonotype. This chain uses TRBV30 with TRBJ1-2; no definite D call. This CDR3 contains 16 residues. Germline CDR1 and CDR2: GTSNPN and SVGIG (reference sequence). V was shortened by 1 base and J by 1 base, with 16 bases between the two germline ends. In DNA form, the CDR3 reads TGTGCCTGGAGTGGACTATCACCGGACCTTAACTATGGCTACACCTTC. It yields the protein CAWSGLSPDLNYGYTF.

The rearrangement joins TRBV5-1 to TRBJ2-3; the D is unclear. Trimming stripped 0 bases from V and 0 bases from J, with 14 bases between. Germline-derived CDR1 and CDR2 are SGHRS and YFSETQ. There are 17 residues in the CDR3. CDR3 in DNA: TGCGCCAGCAGCTTGGATCGGAAGCCCCTTAGCACAGATACGCAGTATTTT. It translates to CASSLDRKPLSTDTQYF.

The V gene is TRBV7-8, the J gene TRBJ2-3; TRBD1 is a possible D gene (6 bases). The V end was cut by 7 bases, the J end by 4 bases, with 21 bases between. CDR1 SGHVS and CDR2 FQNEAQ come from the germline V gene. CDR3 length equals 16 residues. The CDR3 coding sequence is TGTGCCAGCATTAAAAACAGGGATTACGACGCAGATACGCAGTATTTT. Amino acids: CASIKNRDYDADTQYF.

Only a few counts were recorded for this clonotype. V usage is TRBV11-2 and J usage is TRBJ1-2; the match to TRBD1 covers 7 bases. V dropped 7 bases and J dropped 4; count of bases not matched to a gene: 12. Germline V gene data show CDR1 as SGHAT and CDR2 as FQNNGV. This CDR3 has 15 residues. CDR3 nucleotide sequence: TGTGCCAGCAATCCCGAGAGGGGGCAGGTCTATGGCTACACCTTC. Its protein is CASNPERGQVYGYTF.

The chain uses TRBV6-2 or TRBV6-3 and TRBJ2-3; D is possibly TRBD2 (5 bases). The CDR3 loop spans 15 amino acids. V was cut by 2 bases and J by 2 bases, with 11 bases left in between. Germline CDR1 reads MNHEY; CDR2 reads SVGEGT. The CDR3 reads CASSYDSRATDTQYF. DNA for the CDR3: TGTGCCAGCAGTTACGACTCGCGGGCCACAGATACGCAGTATTTT.

This chain's CDR3 is CASSGGLGYEQYF. The CDR3 DNA sequence: TGTGCCAGCAGTGGAGGTCTAGGATACGAGCAGTACTTC. The chain joins TRBV6-6 to TRBJ2-5; maybe TRBD2 (5 bases). The DNA matches TRBJ2-7 better at its end, which makes the J call doubtful. The CDR3 has 13 residues. Per the germline V gene, CDR1 is MNHNY and CDR2 is SVGAGI (reference sequence).

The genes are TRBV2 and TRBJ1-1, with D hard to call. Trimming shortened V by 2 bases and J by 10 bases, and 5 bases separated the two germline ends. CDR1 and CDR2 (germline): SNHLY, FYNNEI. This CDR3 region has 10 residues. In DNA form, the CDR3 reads TGTGCCAGCAGTGAACTCGGAGCTTTCTTT. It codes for CASSELGAFF.

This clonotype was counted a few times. In DNA, the CDR3 is TGTGCCAGCAGGACCGGGACAGACTATGGCTACACCTTC. Amino acids: CASRTGTDYGYTF. The chain combines TRBV6-1 with TRBJ1-2, with TRBD1 matching over 7 bases. CDR3 length: 13 amino acids. V lost 6 bases, J lost 3 bases, and 4 bases stayed unmatched. The germline gives CDR1 MNHNS, CDR2 SASEGT.

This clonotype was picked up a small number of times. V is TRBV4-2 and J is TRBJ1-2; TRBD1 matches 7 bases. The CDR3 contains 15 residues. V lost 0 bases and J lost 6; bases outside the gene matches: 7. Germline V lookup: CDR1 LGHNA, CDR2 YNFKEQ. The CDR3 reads CASSQDPGGADGYTF. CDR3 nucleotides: TGTGCCAGCAGCCAAGACCCAGGGGGGGCTGATGGCTACACCTTC.

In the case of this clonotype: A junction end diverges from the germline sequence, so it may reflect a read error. As DNA, the CDR3 is TGCACCAGCAGCCCTAACCGAAACTACCACAATGAGCAGTTCTTC. Its translation is CTSSPNRNYHNEQFF. This chain uses TRBV5-1 with TRBJ2-1, with D uncertain. The CDR3 sequence is 15 residues long. CDR1 SGHRS and CDR2 YFSETQ come from the germline V gene. The whole variable domain, filled in from reference TRBV5-1 and TRBJ2-1, reads KAGVTQTPRYLIKTRGQQVTLSCSPISGHRSVSWYQQTPGQGLQFLFEYFSETQRNKGNFPGRFSGRQFSNSRSEMNVSTLELGDSALYLCTSSPNRNYHNEQFFGPGTRLTVL.

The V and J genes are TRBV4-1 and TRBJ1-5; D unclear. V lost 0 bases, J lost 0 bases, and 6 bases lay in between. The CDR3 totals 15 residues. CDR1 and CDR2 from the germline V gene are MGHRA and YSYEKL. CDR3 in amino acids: CASSQDLYSNQPQHF. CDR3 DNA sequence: TGCGCCAGCAGCCAAGACCTTTATAGCAATCAGCCCCAGCATTTT.

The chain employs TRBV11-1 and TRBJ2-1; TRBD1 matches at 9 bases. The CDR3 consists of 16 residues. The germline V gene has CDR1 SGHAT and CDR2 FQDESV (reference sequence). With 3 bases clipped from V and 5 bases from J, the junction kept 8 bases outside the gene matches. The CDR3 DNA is TGTGCCAGCAGCTTCTTGGGACAGGGACGAGACAATGAGCAGTTCTTC. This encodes CASSFLGQGRDNEQFF.

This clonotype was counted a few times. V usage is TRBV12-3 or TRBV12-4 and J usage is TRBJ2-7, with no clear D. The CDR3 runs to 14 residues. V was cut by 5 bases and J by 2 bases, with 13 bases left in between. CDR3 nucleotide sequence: TGTGCCAGCAGTCCGTTCTTTACCCCCTACGAGCAGTACTTC. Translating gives CASSPFFTPYEQYF.

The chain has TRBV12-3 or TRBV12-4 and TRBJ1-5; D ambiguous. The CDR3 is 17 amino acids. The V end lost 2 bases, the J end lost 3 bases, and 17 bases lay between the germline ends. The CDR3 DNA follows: TGTGCCAGCAGTTTACGGTCCCCGCCGGGGATCAATCAGCCCCAGCATTTT. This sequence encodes CASSLRSPPGINQPQHF.

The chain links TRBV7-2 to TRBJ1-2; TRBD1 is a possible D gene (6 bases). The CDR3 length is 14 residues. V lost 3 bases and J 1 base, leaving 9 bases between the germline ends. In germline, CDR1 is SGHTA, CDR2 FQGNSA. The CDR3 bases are TGTGCCAGCAGCTTGGACAGCGTTAACTATGGCTACACCTTC. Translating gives CASSLDSVNYGYTF.

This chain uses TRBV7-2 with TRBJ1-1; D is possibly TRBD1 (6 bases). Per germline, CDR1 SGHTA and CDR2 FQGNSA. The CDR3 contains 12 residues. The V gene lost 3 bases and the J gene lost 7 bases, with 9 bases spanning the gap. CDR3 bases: TGTGCCAGCAGCTTCGGACAGTTTGAAGCTTTCTTT. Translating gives CASSFGQFEAFF.

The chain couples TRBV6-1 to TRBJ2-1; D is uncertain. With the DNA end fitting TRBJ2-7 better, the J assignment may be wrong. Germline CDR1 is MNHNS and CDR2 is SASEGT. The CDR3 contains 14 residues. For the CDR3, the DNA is TGTGCCAGCAGTGAAGGGCCCGGCTACAATGAGCAGTACTTC. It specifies CASSEGPGYNEQYF.

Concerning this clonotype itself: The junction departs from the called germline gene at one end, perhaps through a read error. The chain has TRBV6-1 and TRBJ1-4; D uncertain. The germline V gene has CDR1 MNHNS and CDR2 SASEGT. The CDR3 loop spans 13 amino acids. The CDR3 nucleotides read TGTGCCAACTCGAGACCAACTAGTGAAAAACTGTTTTTT. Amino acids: CANSRPTSEKLFF.

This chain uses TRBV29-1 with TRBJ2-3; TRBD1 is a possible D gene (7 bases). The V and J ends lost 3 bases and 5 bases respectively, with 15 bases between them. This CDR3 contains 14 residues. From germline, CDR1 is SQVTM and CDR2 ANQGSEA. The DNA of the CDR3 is TGCAGCGTTGATAGGTCAGGGGGGTTAGATACGCAGTATTTT. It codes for CSVDRSGGLDTQYF.

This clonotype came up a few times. Here the CDR3 reads CAISAQSALAGGYNEQFF. As DNA, the CDR3 is TGTGCCATCAGTGCCCAGTCAGCTTTGGCGGGGGGATACAATGAGCAGTTCTTC. V gene TRBV10-3 combines with J gene TRBJ2-1; 8 bases align to TRBD2. This CDR3 region has 18 residues. Germline CDR1 and CDR2: ENHRY and SYGVKD. J was trimmed by 4 bases and V by 4 bases; bases with no gene match: 15.

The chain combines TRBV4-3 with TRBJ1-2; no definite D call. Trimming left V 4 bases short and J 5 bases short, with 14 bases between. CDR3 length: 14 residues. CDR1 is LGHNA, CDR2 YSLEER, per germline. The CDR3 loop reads CASSPQGGKYGYTF. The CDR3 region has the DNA TGCGCCAGCAGCCCCCAAGGAGGGAAATATGGCTACACCTTC.

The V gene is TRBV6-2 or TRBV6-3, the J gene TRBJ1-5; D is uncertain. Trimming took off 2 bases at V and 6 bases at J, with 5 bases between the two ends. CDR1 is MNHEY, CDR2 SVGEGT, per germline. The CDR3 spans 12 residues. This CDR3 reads CASSYEGQPQHF. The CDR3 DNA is TGTGCCAGCAGTTACGAGGGTCAGCCCCAGCATTTT.